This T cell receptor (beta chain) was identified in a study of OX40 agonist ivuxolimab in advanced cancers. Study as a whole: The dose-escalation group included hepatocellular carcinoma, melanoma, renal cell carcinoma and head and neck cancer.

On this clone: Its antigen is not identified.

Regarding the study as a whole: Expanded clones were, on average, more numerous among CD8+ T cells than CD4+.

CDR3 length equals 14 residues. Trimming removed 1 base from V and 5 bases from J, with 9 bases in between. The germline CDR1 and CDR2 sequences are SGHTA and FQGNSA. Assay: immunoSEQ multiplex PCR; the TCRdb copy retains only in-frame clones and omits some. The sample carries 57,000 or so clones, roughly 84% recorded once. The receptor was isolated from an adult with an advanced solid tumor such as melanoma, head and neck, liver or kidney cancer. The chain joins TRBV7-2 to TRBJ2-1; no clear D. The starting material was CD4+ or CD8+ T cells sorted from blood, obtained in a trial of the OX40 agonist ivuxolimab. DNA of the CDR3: TGTGCCAGCAGCTTAGATCTAGTTAACAATGAGCAGTTCTTC. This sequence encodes CASSLDLVNNEQFF.